This T cell receptor beta chain was captured by sequencing in a study of regulatory T cells in long-lasting Graves disease. About the research overall: Under 3 months of antithyroid drugs had been taken by newly diagnosed Graves' patients.

In building TCR beta libraries, iRepertoire HTBI primers were used together with Arm-PCR of CDR3 regions. TCRdb re-analysed the multiplex PCR reads in MiXCR, keeping a single row per CDR3 protein. The sample includes about 460,000 distinct CDR3 sequences, approximately 15% of them seen just once. Germline-derived CDR1 and CDR2 are SQVTM and ANQGSEA. V lost 6 bases, J lost 8 bases, and 16 bases lay in between. This CDR3 comprises 12 residues. Time point reported: newly diagnosed GD, antithyroid drugs for less than 3 months. The TCR library was made from RNA that had been extracted from PBMCs in TRIzol. American Thyroid Association guidelines defined how Graves' disease was diagnosed. Points from the study as a whole: Favoring TRBV28, TRBJ1-2 and TRBJ2-5 was a feature seen in persistent disease.

This clonotype turned up a few times. The antigen is not known. These records were also assigned to another study, of T cells in Graves' hyperthyroidism and ophthalmopathy. From that paper: Clinical symptoms, serum thyroxine and TRAb, thyroid ultrasound and orbital computed tomography were used for the diagnoses.

This sequence originates from a woman aged 50 to 60 with Graves disease. This specimen consisted of peripheral blood mononuclear cells (PBMCs), obtained at new diagnosis, from a patient treated with antithyroid drugs. V is TRBV29-1 and J is TRBJ1-2, with D tentatively TRBD1 (5 bases). CDR3 nucleotide sequence: TGCAGCGTAGATACCGGGGCGAGGGGCTACACCTTC. Encoded protein: CSVDTGARGYTF.